The clone carrying this T cell receptor beta chain was counted between two and nine times. Trimming cost V 5 bases and J 2 bases, with 7 bases left between them. The CDR3 is 13 residues long. Per the germline V gene, CDR1 is SGHTA and CDR2 is FQGTGA. This sample is drawn from a study of early stage breast cancer tumors. Here immunoSEQ multiplex PCR was the method, and the copy in TCRdb shows in-frame clones only, minus some. The table shows more than 8,500 clones, with about 78% occurring only once. The clonotype was recovered from a person in their 40s with breast cancer. The chain combines TRBV7-3 with TRBJ2-1; no clear D. Sequenced sample: normal breast tissue next to the tumor. CDR3 coding DNA: TGTGCCAGCAGCCTCCCCCCCTACAATGAGCAGTTCTTC. Its protein is CASSLPPYNEQFF.